This TCR beta chain was recorded in a study of regulatory T cells in long-lasting Graves disease. The CDR3 contains 14 residues. Germline values: CDR1 SGHRS, CDR2 YFSETQ. The V end lost 4 bases, the J end lost 5 bases, and 12 bases lay between the germline ends. As for time point: newly diagnosed GD, antithyroid drugs for less than 3 months. From RNA extracted from PBMCs, the TCR library was made. Construction of the TCR beta libraries employed iRepertoire HTBI primers in conjunction with Arm-PCR of CDR3 regions. TCRdb independently ran MiXCR on the multiplex PCR reads; one entry per CDR3 protein. The sample contains about 560,000 distinct CDR3 sequences, about 16% of which appear only once. This sample was also put to use in a study of T cells in Graves' hyperthyroidism and ophthalmopathy. Turning to that study: Initially, a first-round RT-PCR of the TCR CDR3 employed the HTBI primer set. Expanded thyroid clonotypes (above 0.001) were mostly also found in blood. Prediction of ophthalmopathy progression came a median approximately 7 months pre-onset.

The chain recombines TRBV5-1 with TRBJ1-4, with D tentatively TRBD1 (5 bases). This material consisted of peripheral blood mononuclear cells (PBMCs), taken at new diagnosis, from a patient treated with antithyroid drugs. This receptor was obtained from a man aged 18 to 29 with Graves disease. This chain's CDR3 is CASSPGPVNEKLFF. The CDR3 nucleotides are TGCGCCAGCAGCCCGGGACCCGTGAATGAAAAACTGTTTTTT. Full variable domain (remainder filled in from reference TRBV5-1 and TRBJ1-4): KAGVTQTPRYLIKTRGQQVTLSCSPISGHRSVSWYQQTPGQGLQFLFEYFSETQRNKGNFPGRFSGRQFSNSRSEMNVSTLELGDSALYLCASSPGPVNEKLFFGSGTQLSVL.